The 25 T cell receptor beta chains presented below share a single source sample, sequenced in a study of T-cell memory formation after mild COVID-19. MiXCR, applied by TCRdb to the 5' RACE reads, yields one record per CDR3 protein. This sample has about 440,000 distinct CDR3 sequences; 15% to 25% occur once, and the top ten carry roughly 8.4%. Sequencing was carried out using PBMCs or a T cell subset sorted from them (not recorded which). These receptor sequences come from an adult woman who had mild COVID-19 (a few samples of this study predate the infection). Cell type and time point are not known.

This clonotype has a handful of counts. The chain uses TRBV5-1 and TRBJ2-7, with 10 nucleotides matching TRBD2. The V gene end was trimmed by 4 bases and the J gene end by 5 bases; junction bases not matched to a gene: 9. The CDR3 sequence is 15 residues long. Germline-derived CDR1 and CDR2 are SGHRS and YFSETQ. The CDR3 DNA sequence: TGCGCCAGCAGCCCGAAAGACGGGACTAGCGACGAGCAGTACTTC. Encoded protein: CASSPKDGTSDEQYF. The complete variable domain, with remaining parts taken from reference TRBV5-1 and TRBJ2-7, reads KAGVTQTPRYLIKTRGQQVTLSCSPISGHRSVSWYQQTPGQGLQFLFEYFSETQRNKGNFPGRFSGRQFSNSRSEMNVSTLELGDSALYLCASSPKDGTSDEQYFGPGTRLTVT.

CDR3 DNA: TGTGCCAGTAGTCCCGGACTAACTAGCACAGATACGCAGTATTTT. It translates to CASSPGLTSTDTQYF. The rearrangement uses TRBV19 and TRBJ2-3; maybe TRBD2 (6 bases). From germline, CDR1 is LNHDA and CDR2 SQIVND (reference sequence). V dropped 5 bases and J dropped 0 bases, with 12 bases sitting between them. CDR3 length: 15 residues. Filled out from reference TRBV19 and TRBJ2-3, the complete variable domain reads DGGITQSPKYLFRKEGQNVTLSCEQNLNHDAMYWYRQDPGQGLRLIYYSQIVNDFQKGDIAEGYSVSREKKESFPLTVTSAQKNPTAFYLCASSPGLTSTDTQYFGPGTRLTVL.

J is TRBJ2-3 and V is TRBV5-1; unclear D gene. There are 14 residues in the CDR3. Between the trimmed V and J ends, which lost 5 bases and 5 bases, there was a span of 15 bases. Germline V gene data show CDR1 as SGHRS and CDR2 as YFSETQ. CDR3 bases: TGCGCCAGCAGAAACACCCGCTCCGAAGATACGCAGTATTTT. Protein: CASRNTRSEDTQYF.

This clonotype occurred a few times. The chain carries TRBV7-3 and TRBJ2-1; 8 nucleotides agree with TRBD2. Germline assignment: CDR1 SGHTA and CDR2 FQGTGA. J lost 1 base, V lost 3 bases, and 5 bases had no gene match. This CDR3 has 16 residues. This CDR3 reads CASSFNGRVSYNEQFF. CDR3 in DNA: TGTGCCAGCAGCTTCAACGGGAGGGTTTCCTACAATGAGCAGTTCTTC.

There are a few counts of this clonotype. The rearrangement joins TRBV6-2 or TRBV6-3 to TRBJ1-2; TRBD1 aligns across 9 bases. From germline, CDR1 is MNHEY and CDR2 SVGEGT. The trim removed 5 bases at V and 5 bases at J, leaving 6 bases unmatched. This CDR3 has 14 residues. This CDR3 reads CASSAPGQGYGYTF. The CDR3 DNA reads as TGTGCCAGCAGTGCCCCGGGACAGGGTTATGGCTACACCTTC.

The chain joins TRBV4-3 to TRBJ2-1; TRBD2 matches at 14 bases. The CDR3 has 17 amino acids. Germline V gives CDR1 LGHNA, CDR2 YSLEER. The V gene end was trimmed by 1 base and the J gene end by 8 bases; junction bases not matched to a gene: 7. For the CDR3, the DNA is TGCGCCAGCAGCCAAGGGCGACTAGCGGGAGGGATCGATGAGCAGTTCTTC. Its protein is CASSQGRLAGGIDEQFF.

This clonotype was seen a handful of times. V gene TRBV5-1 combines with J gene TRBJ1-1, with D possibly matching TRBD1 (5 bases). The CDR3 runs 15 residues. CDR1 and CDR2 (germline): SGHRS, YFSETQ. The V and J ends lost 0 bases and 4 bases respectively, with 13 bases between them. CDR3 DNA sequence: TGCGCCAGCAGCTTGGCCGCGGCGGGGACCACTGAAGCTTTCTTT. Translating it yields CASSLAAAGTTEAFF.

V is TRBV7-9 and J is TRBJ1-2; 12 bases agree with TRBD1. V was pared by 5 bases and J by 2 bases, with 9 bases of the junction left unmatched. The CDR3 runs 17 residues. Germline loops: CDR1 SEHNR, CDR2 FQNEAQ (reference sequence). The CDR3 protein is CASSAGTGGHYNYGYTF. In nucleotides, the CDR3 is TGTGCCAGCAGCGCCGGGACAGGGGGCCACTACAACTATGGCTACACCTTC.

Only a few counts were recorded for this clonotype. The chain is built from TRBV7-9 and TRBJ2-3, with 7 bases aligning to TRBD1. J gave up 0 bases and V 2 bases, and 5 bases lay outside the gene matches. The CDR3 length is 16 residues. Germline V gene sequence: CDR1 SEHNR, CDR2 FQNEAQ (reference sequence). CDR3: CASSLPRGLSTDTQYF. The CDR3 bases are TGTGCCAGCAGCTTACCTAGGGGGCTCAGCACAGATACGCAGTATTTT.

CDR3 loop: CASSMGTGREQYF. In DNA form, the CDR3 reads TGTGCCAGTAGTATGGGGACAGGGCGCGAGCAGTACTTC. The chain joins TRBV19 to TRBJ2-7, with 9 nucleotides matching TRBD1. V lost 3 bases to trimming and J lost 6 bases; unmatched junction nucleotides: 3. CDR1 and CDR2 (germline): LNHDA, SQIVND (reference sequence). CDR3 length: 13 amino acids.

CDR3 sequence: CASSLDSRAELKETQYF. CDR3 coding DNA: TGCGCCAGCAGCTTGGATAGCAGGGCAGAGCTGAAAGAGACCCAGTACTTC. The chain is built from TRBV5-1 and TRBJ2-5, with a possible D match to TRBD1 (5 bases). The germline CDR1 and CDR2 sequences are SGHRS and YFSETQ. This CDR3 has 17 residues. V was shortened by 0 bases and J by 3 bases, with 18 bases between the two germline ends.

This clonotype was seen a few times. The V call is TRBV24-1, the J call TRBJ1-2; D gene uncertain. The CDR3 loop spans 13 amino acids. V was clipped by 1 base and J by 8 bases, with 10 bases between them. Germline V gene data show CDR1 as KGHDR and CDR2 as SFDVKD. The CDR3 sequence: CATSDFGRGGYTF. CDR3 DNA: TGTGCCACCAGTGATTTTGGAAGAGGAGGCTACACCTTC.

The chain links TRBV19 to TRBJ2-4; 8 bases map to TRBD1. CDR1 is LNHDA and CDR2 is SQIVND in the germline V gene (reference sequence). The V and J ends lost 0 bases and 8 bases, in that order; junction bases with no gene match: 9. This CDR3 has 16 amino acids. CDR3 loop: CASSIDQTGGADIQYF. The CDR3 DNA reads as TGTGCCAGTAGTATAGATCAAACAGGGGGTGCGGACATTCAGTACTTC.

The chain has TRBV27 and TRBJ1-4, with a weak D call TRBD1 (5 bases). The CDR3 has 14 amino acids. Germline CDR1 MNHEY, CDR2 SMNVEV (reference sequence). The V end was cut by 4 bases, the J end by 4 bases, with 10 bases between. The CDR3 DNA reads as TGTGCCAGCAGTTATTCAGGGATTAATGAAAAACTGTTTTTT. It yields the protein CASSYSGINEKLFF.

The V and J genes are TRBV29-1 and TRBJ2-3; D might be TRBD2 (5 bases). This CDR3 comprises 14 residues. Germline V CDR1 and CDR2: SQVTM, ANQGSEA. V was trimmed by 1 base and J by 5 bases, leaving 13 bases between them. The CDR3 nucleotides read TGCAGCGTTGAAGTGGCGGTACTAGGAGATACGCAGTATTTT. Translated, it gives CSVEVAVLGDTQYF.

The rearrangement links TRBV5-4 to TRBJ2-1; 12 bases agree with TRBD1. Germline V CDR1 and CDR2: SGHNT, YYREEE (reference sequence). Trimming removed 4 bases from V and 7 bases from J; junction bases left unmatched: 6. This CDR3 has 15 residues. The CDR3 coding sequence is TGTGCCAGCAGCGTCGGGACAGGGGGCACTAATGAGCAGTTCTTC. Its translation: CASSVGTGGTNEQFF.

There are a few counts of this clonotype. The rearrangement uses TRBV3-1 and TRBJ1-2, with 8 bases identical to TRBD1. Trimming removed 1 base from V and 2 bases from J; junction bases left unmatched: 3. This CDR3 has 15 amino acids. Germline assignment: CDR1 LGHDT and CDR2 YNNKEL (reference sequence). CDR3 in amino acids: CASSQGSGGNYGYTF. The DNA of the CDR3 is TGTGCCAGCAGCCAAGGGTCAGGGGGCAACTATGGCTACACCTTC. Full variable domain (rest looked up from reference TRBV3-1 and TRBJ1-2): DTAVSQTPKYLVTQMGNDKSIKCEQNLGHDTMYWYKQDSKKFLKIMFSYNNKELIINETVPNRFSPKSPDKAHLNLHINSLELGDSAVYFCASSQGSGGNYGYTFGSGTRLTVV.

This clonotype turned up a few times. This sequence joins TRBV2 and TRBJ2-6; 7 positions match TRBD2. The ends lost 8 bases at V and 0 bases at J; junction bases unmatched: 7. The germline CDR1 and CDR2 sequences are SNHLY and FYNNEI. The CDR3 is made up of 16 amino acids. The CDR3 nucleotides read TGTGCCAGCTCCCCAGGGAGGGTCTCTGGGGCCAACGTCCTGACTTTC. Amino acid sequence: CASSPGRVSGANVLTF.

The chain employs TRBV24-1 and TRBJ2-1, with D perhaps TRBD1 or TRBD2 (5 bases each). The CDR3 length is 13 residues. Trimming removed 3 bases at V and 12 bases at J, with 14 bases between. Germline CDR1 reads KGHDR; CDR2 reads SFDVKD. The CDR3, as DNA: TGTGCCACCAGTGATCCGCCCGGGACGGGGCAGTTCTTC. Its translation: CATSDPPGTGQFF.

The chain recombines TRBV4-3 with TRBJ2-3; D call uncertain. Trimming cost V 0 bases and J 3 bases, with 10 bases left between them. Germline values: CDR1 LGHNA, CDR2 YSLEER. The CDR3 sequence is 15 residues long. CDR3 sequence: CASSQERSGTDTQYF. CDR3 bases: TGCGCCAGCAGCCAAGAAAGGTCAGGAACAGATACGCAGTATTTT.

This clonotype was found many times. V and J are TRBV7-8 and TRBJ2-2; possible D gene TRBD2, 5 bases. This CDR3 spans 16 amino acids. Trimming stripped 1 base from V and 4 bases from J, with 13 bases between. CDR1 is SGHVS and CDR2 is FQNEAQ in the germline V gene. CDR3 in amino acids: CASSLDAGLFTGELFF. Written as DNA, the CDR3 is TGTGCCAGCAGCTTAGATGCCGGACTGTTCACCGGGGAGCTGTTTTTT.

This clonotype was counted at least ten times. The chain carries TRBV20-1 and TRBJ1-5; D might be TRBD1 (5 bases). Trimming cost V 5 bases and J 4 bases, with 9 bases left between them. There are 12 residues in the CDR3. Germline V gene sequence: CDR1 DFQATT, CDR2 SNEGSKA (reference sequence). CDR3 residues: CSAGGSNQPQHF. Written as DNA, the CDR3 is TGCAGTGCTGGGGGATCAAATCAGCCCCAGCATTTT.

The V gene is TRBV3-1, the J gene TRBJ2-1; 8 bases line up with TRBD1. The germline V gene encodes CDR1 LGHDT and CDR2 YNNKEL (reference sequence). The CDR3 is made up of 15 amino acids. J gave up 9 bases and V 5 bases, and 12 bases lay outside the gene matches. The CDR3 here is CASSYRGQARGEQFF. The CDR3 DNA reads TGTGCCAGCAGCTATAGGGGACAGGCCCGGGGTGAGCAGTTCTTC.

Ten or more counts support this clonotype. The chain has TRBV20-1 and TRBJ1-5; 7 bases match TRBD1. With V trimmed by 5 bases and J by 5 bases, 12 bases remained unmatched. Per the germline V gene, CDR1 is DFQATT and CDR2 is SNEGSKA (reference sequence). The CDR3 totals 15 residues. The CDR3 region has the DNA TGCAGTGCTCAACATTTGACAGGGTTCGATCAGCCCCAGCATTTT. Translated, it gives CSAQHLTGFDQPQHF.

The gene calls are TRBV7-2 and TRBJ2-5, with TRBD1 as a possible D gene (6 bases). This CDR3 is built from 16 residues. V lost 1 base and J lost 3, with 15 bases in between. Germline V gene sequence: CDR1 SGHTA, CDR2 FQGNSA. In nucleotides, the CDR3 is TGTGCCAGCAGCTTAGATTGGCTAGGGGGAAAAGAGACCCAGTACTTC. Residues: CASSLDWLGGKETQYF.